Listed below are T cell receptor beta chains from one sample, sequenced in a study of OX40 agonist ivuxolimab in advanced cancers. Profiling relied on immunoSEQ multiplex PCR, and the TCRdb table lists in-frame clones only, not all of them. Of more than 20,000 clones listed, around 90% are singletons. The material was CD4+ or CD8+ T cells sorted from blood, obtained in a trial of the OX40 agonist ivuxolimab. All receptors derive from an adult with an advanced solid tumor such as melanoma, head and neck, liver or kidney cancer. CDR3s include the opening cysteine and the closing phenylalanine or tryptophan. The order of the fields is V gene, J gene, clone size, D gene, CDR3 protein, CDR3 DNA. D genes are given only for firm matches. The size entry is marked missing in some rows and otherwise reads once, few, many or a size class.

V gene: TRBV9
J gene: TRBJ2-7
clone size: NA
D gene: NA
CDR3 protein: CASSPSAGAPSYEQYF
CDR3 DNA: TGTGCCAGCAGCCCATCCGCAGGGGCCCCGTCCTACGAGCAGTACTTC

V gene: TRBV5-5
J gene: TRBJ2-7
clone size: NA
D gene: NA
CDR3 protein: CASSLGGAGTLEQYF
CDR3 DNA: TGTGCCAGCAGCTTGGGGGGGGCCGGGACCCTCGAGCAGTACTTC

V gene: TRBV19
J gene: TRBJ2-1
clone size: NA
D gene: NA
CDR3 protein: CASSIPGRSSYNEQFF
CDR3 DNA: TGTGCCAGTAGTATTCCGGGACGGAGCTCCTACAATGAGCAGTTCTTC

V gene: TRBV28
J gene: TRBJ1-5
clone size: NA
D gene: NA
CDR3 protein: CASTTDKGNQPQHF
CDR3 DNA: TGTGCCAGCACCACCGACAAGGGCAATCAGCCCCAGCATTTT

V gene: TRBV15
J gene: TRBJ2-1
clone size: NA
D gene: TRBD1
CDR3 protein: CATSGDRGSGYNEQFF
CDR3 DNA: TGTGCCACCAGCGGCGACAGGGGTTCCGGCTACAATGAGCAGTTCTTC

V gene: TRBV27
J gene: TRBJ1-5
clone size: NA
D gene: NA
CDR3 protein: CASSLSGRANNQPQHF
CDR3 DNA: TGTGCCAGCAGTTTATCGGGGAGGGCAAACAATCAGCCCCAGCATTTT

V gene: TRBV4-2
J gene: TRBJ2-7
clone size: NA
D gene: TRBD2
CDR3 protein: CASSQGSLAATYEQYF
CDR3 DNA: TGTGCCAGCAGCCAAGGAAGCCTAGCGGCCACCTACGAGCAGTACTTC

V gene: TRBV27
J gene: TRBJ2-7
clone size: NA
D gene: NA
CDR3 protein: CASSFGGGILGEQYF
CDR3 DNA: TGTGCCAGCAGTTTTGGAGGGGGCATTTTGGGAGAGCAGTACTTC

V gene: TRBV2
J gene: TRBJ2-3
clone size: NA
D gene: TRBD2
CDR3 protein: CASPTSAAQYF
CDR3 DNA: TGTGCCAGTCCAACTAGCGCGGCGCAGTATTTT

V gene: TRBV14
J gene: TRBJ1-1
clone size: NA
D gene: NA
CDR3 protein: CASSPQITEAFF
CDR3 DNA: TGTGCCAGCAGCCCTCAAATCACTGAAGCTTTCTTT

V gene: TRBV7-8
J gene: TRBJ2-7
clone size: NA
D gene: NA
CDR3 protein: CASSLGWGSYEQYF
CDR3 DNA: TGTGCCAGCAGCTTAGGTTGGGGCTCCTACGAGCAGTACTTC

V gene: TRBV11-2
J gene: TRBJ1-6
clone size: once
D gene: NA
CDR3 protein: CASSTAGRYNSPLHF
CDR3 DNA: TGTGCCAGCAGCACTGCTGGGAGATATAATTCACCCCTCCACTTT

V gene: TRBV6-1
J gene: TRBJ2-1
clone size: NA
D gene: NA
CDR3 protein: CASSEAALGGQGGNEQFF
CDR3 DNA: TGTGCCAGCAGTGAAGCAGCGTTGGGGGGGCAGGGTGGCAATGAGCAGTTCTTC

V gene: TRBV10-3
J gene: TRBJ2-3
clone size: NA
D gene: TRBD2
CDR3 protein: CAISDGGGTDTQYF
CDR3 DNA: TGTGCCATCAGTGACGGGGGGGGCACAGATACGCAGTATTTT

V gene: TRBV30
J gene: TRBJ2-1
clone size: NA
D gene: TRBD2
CDR3 protein: CAWRGTSGRAVFNEQFF
CDR3 DNA: TGTGCCTGGAGGGGGACTAGCGGGAGGGCCGTTTTCAATGAGCAGTTCTTC

V gene: TRBV10-3
J gene: TRBJ2-7
clone size: NA
D gene: NA
CDR3 protein: CAISEVTLRGYEQYF
CDR3 DNA: TGTGCCATCAGTGAGGTTACTCTAAGGGGCTACGAGCAGTACTTC

V gene: TRBV6-1
J gene: TRBJ1-5
clone size: NA
D gene: NA
CDR3 protein: CASSERAGDGVQPQHF
CDR3 DNA: TGTGCCAGCAGTGAACGGGCGGGGGATGGAGTTCAGCCCCAGCATTTT

V gene: TRBV7-8
J gene: TRBJ2-7
clone size: NA
D gene: NA
CDR3 protein: CASSLTGQHYEQYF
CDR3 DNA: TGTGCCAGCAGCTTAACCGGCCAGCACTACGAGCAGTACTTC

V gene: TRBV2
J gene: TRBJ1-2
clone size: NA
D gene: TRBD1
CDR3 protein: CASTGADYGHTF
CDR3 DNA: TGTGCCAGTACAGGGGCGGACTATGGCCACACCTTC

V gene: TRBV27
J gene: TRBJ2-7
clone size: NA
D gene: TRBD1
CDR3 protein: CASRIENWDRGGYEQYF
CDR3 DNA: TGTGCCAGCAGGATCGAAAACTGGGACAGGGGAGGGTACGAGCAGTACTTC

V gene: TRBV13
J gene: TRBJ2-1
clone size: NA
D gene: TRBD1
CDR3 protein: CASSPRIRDRPSYNEQFF
CDR3 DNA: TGTGCCAGCAGCCCTCGAATCCGGGACAGACCTTCCTACAATGAGCAGTTCTTC

V gene: TRBV14
J gene: TRBJ2-7
clone size: NA
D gene: NA
CDR3 protein: CASSQDRRNEQYF
CDR3 DNA: TGTGCCAGCAGCCAAGATCGGCGTAACGAGCAGTACTTC

V gene: TRBV7-9
J gene: TRBJ2-6
clone size: NA
D gene: NA
CDR3 protein: CASSLAPAGANVLTF
CDR3 DNA: TGTGCCAGCAGCCTCGCCCCGGCTGGGGCCAACGTCCTGACTTTC

V gene: TRBV30
J gene: TRBJ1-6
clone size: once
D gene: NA
CDR3 protein: CAWRVLAPNSPLHF
CDR3 DNA: TGTGCCTGGAGAGTACTAGCGCCCAATTCACCCCTCCACTTT

V gene: TRBV29-1
J gene: TRBJ2-1
clone size: once
D gene: TRBD2
CDR3 protein: CSVTSGRWDEQFF
CDR3 DNA: TGCAGCGTCACTAGCGGGAGATGGGATGAGCAGTTCTTC

V gene: TRBV7-6
J gene: TRBJ2-3
clone size: NA
D gene: NA
CDR3 protein: CASSLRRGGASTDTQYF
CDR3 DNA: TGTGCCAGCAGCTTAAGAAGGGGGGGGGCTAGCACAGATACGCAGTATTTT

V gene: TRBV6-5
J gene: TRBJ1-1
clone size: NA
D gene: NA
CDR3 protein: CASSWGRVNTEAFF
CDR3 DNA: TGTGCCAGCAGTTGGGGCAGAGTGAACACTGAAGCTTTCTTT

V gene: TRBV7-9
J gene: TRBJ2-1
clone size: NA
D gene: TRBD2
CDR3 protein: CASSHPSSGSNEQFF
CDR3 DNA: TGTGCCAGCAGCCACCCCTCTAGCGGGAGCAATGAGCAGTTCTTC

V gene: TRBV14
J gene: TRBJ2-1
clone size: NA
D gene: NA
CDR3 protein: CASSQPNLANEQFF
CDR3 DNA: TGTGCCAGCAGCCAGCCTAACCTAGCAAATGAGCAGTTCTTC

V gene: TRBV27
J gene: TRBJ2-7
clone size: NA
D gene: NA
CDR3 protein: CASSLAWGSPEQYF
CDR3 DNA: TGTGCCAGCAGCCTCGCTTGGGGGTCACCCGAGCAGTACTTC

V gene: TRBV7-8
J gene: TRBJ2-3
clone size: NA
D gene: NA
CDR3 protein: CASSETPAGSTDTQYF
CDR3 DNA: TGTGCCAGCAGCGAAACCCCGGCGGGAAGCACAGATACGCAGTATTTT

V gene: TRBV10-1
J gene: TRBJ2-1
clone size: NA
D gene: NA
CDR3 protein: CASSESQIARKFF
CDR3 DNA: TGCGCCAGCAGTGAGTCCCAGATCGCGCGGAAGTTCTTC

V gene: TRBV14
J gene: TRBJ2-7
clone size: once
D gene: NA
CDR3 protein: CASSQGPGPSIRDEQYF
CDR3 DNA: TGTGCCAGCAGCCAAGGACCGGGACCATCGATTAGGGACGAGCAGTACTTC